Presented here are 21 T cell receptor beta chains from one specimen sequenced in a study of T cell clonality in common variable immunodeficiency. Assay: immunoSEQ multiplex PCR; the TCRdb copy retains only in-frame clones and omits some. Listed for the sample are about 60,000 clones, none seen a single time. Material: peripheral blood mononuclear cells. The source is a person between 18 and 69 years old in good health.

This clone has at least ten counts. Sequencing ends 3 residues short of the CDR3 end; the germline J gene provides the rest. This chain links TRBV7-9 with TRBJ1-5, with a tentative D call TRBD1 (6 bases). Germline values: CDR1 SEHNR, CDR2 FQNEAQ (reference sequence). The CDR3 has 13 amino acids. Trimming took 1 base from V and 7 from J, leaving 8 bases between them. The part of the CDR3 DNA that was read is TGTGCCAGCAGCTTAGGGACAGTGCAGCCC. Translating gives CASSLGTVQP. The CDR3 as a whole reads CASSLGTVQPQHF.

The table lists this clone with many counts. The read terminates 3 residues ahead of where the CDR3 ends, so the germline J gene completes it. The genes are TRBV2 and TRBJ2-1, with TRBD2 matching over 7 bases. The CDR3 spans 16 residues. The germline gives CDR1 SNHLY, CDR2 FYNNEI. V was pared by 7 bases and J by 2 bases, with 11 bases of the junction left unmatched. The sequenced part of the CDR3 DNA is TGTGCCAGCAAGCTCGTGGCGGGAGCGACCTACAATGAG. Protein product: CASKLVAGATYNE. The entire CDR3 sequence reads CASKLVAGATYNEQFF.

This clone has a count of ten or more. The read terminates 3 residues ahead of where the CDR3 ends, so the germline J gene completes it. The chain carries TRBV20-1 and TRBJ2-1, with 12 nucleotides matching TRBD2. Germline CDR1 reads DFQATT; CDR2 reads SNEGSKA (reference sequence). J gave up 7 bases and V 7 bases, and 8 bases lay outside the gene matches. This CDR3 contains 14 residues. The covered CDR3 bases are TGCAGTGTCCCCCTAGCGGGGGGGCCAAATGAG. It is translated as CSVPLAGGPNE. In full, the CDR3 is CSVPLAGGPNEQFF.

There are many counts of this clone. This CDR3 reads CAWSVQRDTQYF. The DNA read from the CDR3 is TGTGCCTGGAGTGTACAAAGGGATACG. This chain connects TRBV30 to TRBJ2-3; D is undetermined. The CDR3 end falls 3 residues outside the read, so it is completed with the germline J gene. Germline CDR1 is GTSNPN and CDR2 is SVGIG (reference sequence). V gave up 0 bases and J gave up 6 bases, with 7 bases separating them. There are 12 residues in the CDR3.

This clone was picked up many times. The sequence runs out 3 residues before the end of the CDR3; the remainder is reconstructed from the germline J gene. The chain combines TRBV10-1 with TRBJ2-7; 9 bases map to TRBD2. CDR1 is WNHNN, CDR2 SYGVQD, per germline (reference sequence). The length of the CDR3 is 14 residues. The V gene end was trimmed by 3 bases and the J gene end by 4 bases; junction bases not matched to a gene: 4. The DNA read from the CDR3 is TGCGCCAGCAGTGAAGGTCTAGCGGGATACGAG. It yields the protein CASSEGLAGYE. The CDR3 in full is CASSEGLAGYEQYF.

This clone was counted at least ten times. The read ends 3 residues before the CDR3 terminus; that terminus is restored from the germline J gene. V usage is TRBV7-8 and J usage is TRBJ1-1, with a weak D call TRBD1 (5 bases). This CDR3 is 14 amino acids long. CDR1 is SGHVS and CDR2 is FQNEAQ in the germline V gene. Trimming removed 8 bases from V and 5 bases from J, with 18 bases in between. The covered CDR3 bases are TGTGCCAGCTCCCAAGCAGGGATAGGGACTGAA. Translation gives CASSQAGIGTE. In full, the CDR3 is CASSQAGIGTEAFF. The variable domain in full, with the rest retrieved from reference TRBV7-8 and TRBJ1-1, is GAGVSQSPRYKVAKRGQDVALRCDPISGHVSLFWYQQALGQGPEFLTYFQNEAQLDKSGLPSDRFFAERPEGSVSTLKIQRTQQEDSAVYLCASSQAGIGTEAFFGQGTRLTVV.

This clone was counted many times. With the read ending 3 residues before the CDR3 end, the germline J gene is used to fill in that end. The genes are TRBV3-1 (or the pseudogene TRBV3-2) and TRBJ1-2, with 9 nucleotides matching TRBD1. V dropped 6 bases and J dropped 5; count of bases not matched to a gene: 4. The CDR3 extends over 13 amino acids. In germline, CDR1 is LGHDT, CDR2 YNNKEL (reference sequence). The CDR3 DNA, read in part, is TGTGCCAGCAGTTCGACAGGGGGTTATGGC. This encodes CASSSTGGYG. The whole CDR3 sequence reads CASSSTGGYGYTF.

This clone has ten or more counts. The sequenced fragment ends 3 residues before the CDR3 boundary, so the rest is inferred from the germline J gene. The genes are TRBV7-8 and TRBJ2-1; D is perhaps TRBD1 (5 bases). The V end lost 3 bases, the J end lost 7 bases, and 13 bases lay between the germline ends. The CDR3 has 14 residues. Germline V gene sequence: CDR1 SGHVS, CDR2 FQNEAQ. CDR3 sequence: CASSFSDRENEQFF. The sequenced CDR3 bases are TGTGCCAGCAGCTTCTCCGACAGAGAAAATGAG.

This clone was seen many times. Coverage ceases 3 residues before the CDR3 finishes, and the germline J gene fills in the end. This chain joins TRBV18 and TRBJ1-6; D possibly corresponds to TRBD1 (5 bases). V dropped 4 bases and J dropped 9 bases, with 7 bases sitting between them. The CDR3 runs 12 residues. The V gene's germline CDR1 is KGHSH and CDR2 LQKENI. The CDR3 sequence is CASSLQGSPLHF. CDR3 DNA (partial): TGTGCCAGCTCACTCCAGGGTTCACCC.

This clone occurred many times. The sequence runs out 3 residues before the end of the CDR3; the remainder is reconstructed from the germline J gene. The gene calls are TRBV19 and TRBJ2-3, with TRBD2 matching over 8 bases. Looked up from germline, CDR1 is LNHDA and CDR2 is SQIVND (reference sequence). The CDR3 length is 14 residues. Trimming at V came to 9 bases and at J to 4 bases, leaving 9 bases not matched to a gene. The CDR3: CASSSGRDADTQYF. Incomplete CDR3 DNA: TGTGCCAGCAGCAGCGGGAGAGACGCAGATACG.

The sample holds many counts of this clone. The observed sequence ends 3 residues before the CDR3 terminus, with the missing tail filled in from the germline J gene. The chain joins TRBV20-1 to TRBJ2-7, with 10 nucleotides matching TRBD1. Germline trimming cut 5 bases from V and 3 bases from J; bases unmatched to any gene: 13. This CDR3 region has 16 residues. Germline CDR1 DFQATT, CDR2 SNEGSKA (reference sequence). The CDR3: CSASSGQGVTGYEQYF. CDR3 DNA (partial): TGCAGTGCTTCTTCTGGACAGGGGGTAACAGGCTACGAG.

This clone came up many times. The CDR3 end is not reached by the read, which stops 3 residues before it; the germline J gene fills it in. The rearrangement joins TRBV9 to TRBJ2-6, with TRBD2 matching over 7 bases. The CDR3 extends over 17 amino acids. V dropped 0 bases and J dropped 3; count of bases not matched to a gene: 6. Germline V gene sequence: CDR1 SGDLS, CDR2 YYNGEE. CDR3 sequence reads: CASSVARGGFGANVLTF. The part of the CDR3 DNA that was read is TGTGCCAGCAGCGTAGCTCGGGGAGGGTTTGGGGCCAACGTC. Combining the CDR3 with reference TRBV9 and TRBJ2-6 gives the whole variable domain DSGVTQTPKHLITATGQRVTLRCSPRSGDLSVYWYQQSLDQGLQFLIQYYNGEERAKGNILERFSAQQFPDLHSELNLSSLELGDSALYFCASSVARGGFGANVLTFGAGSRLTVL.

In the case of this clone: The read ends 3 residues early relative to the CDR3; the germline J gene fills the gap. V gene TRBV11-1 combines with J gene TRBJ2-3, with D possibly TRBD2 on 6 matching bases. There are 13 residues in the CDR3. CDR1 and CDR2 (germline): SGHAT, FQDESV (reference sequence). The germline V and J ends were trimmed by 8 bases and 2 bases, with 11 bases remaining between them. The sequenced part of the CDR3 DNA is TGTGCCAGCGGAGAGCGGGTCACAGATACG. Its protein is CASGERVTDT. The complete CDR3 sequence is CASGERVTDTQYF.

Many counts were recorded for this clone. The CDR3 is cut off 3 residues early in the read; its end comes from the germline J gene. The chain couples TRBV15 to TRBJ1-2; unclear D gene. From germline, CDR1 is LNHNV and CDR2 YYDKDF (reference sequence). The germline V and J ends were trimmed by 4 bases and 6 bases, with 6 bases remaining between them. The CDR3 runs to 11 residues. The sequenced CDR3 bases are TGTGCCACCAGCACCCCTCATGGC. Protein product: CATSTPHG. The whole CDR3 protein reads CATSTPHGYTF.

This clone came up many times. Sequencing ends 3 residues short of the CDR3 end; the germline J gene provides the rest. The gene calls are TRBV2 and TRBJ1-1; 9 bases map to TRBD1. V trimming: 6 bases; J trimming: 0 bases; junction bases outside the gene matches: 2. The CDR3 consists of 14 residues. CDR1 and CDR2 from the germline V gene are SNHLY and FYNNEI. CDR3 in amino acids: CASSGTGMNTEAFF. The sequenced part of the CDR3 DNA is TGTGCCAGCAGCGGGACAGGGATGAACACTGAA.

This clone has ten or more counts. Coverage ceases 3 residues before the CDR3 finishes, and the germline J gene fills in the end. The rearrangement joins TRBV14 to TRBJ1-2; TRBD1 might be the D (5 bases). The CDR3 extends over 13 amino acids. Germline CDR1 reads SGHDN; CDR2 reads FVKESK. CDR3 residues: CASSRFLGGGYTF. CDR3 bases read: TGTGCCAGCAGCCGCTTTCTCGGGGGAGGC.

This clone appeared many times. The read halts 3 residues ahead of the CDR3 end, with the missing end drawn from the germline J gene. The chain employs TRBV2 and TRBJ1-2, with TRBD1 matching 7 bases. The CDR3 extends over 16 amino acids. V trimming: 8 bases; J trimming: 5 bases; junction bases outside the gene matches: 17. Germline assignment: CDR1 SNHLY and CDR2 FYNNEI. CDR3: CASGPRTGANGYGYTF. CDR3 DNA (partial): TGTGCCAGCGGTCCACGCACAGGGGCGAATGGGTATGGC.

There are many counts of this clone. From the germline J gene comes the end of the CDR3, since the read stops 3 residues before it. V and J are TRBV9 and TRBJ1-2; D is undetermined. The V gene's germline CDR1 is SGDLS and CDR2 YYNGEE. Trimming removed 1 base at V and 5 bases at J, with 15 bases between. The CDR3 totals 15 residues. CDR3 sequence: CASSVFDGERYGYTF. The sequenced part of the CDR3 DNA is TGTGCCAGCAGCGTATTTGACGGGGAGAGGTATGGC. Full variable domain (rest looked up from reference TRBV9 and TRBJ1-2): DSGVTQTPKHLITATGQRVTLRCSPRSGDLSVYWYQQSLDQGLQFLIQYYNGEERAKGNILERFSAQQFPDLHSELNLSSLELGDSALYFCASSVFDGERYGYTFGSGTRLTVV.

This clone was detected many times. The read ends 3 residues before the CDR3 terminus; that terminus is restored from the germline J gene. V is TRBV7-8 and J is TRBJ1-6; 8 bases are a match to TRBD1. V was pared by 4 bases and J by 10 bases, with 12 bases of the junction left unmatched. Germline CDR1 reads SGHVS; CDR2 reads FQNEAQ. This CDR3 has 16 amino acids. The CDR3 reads CASSSRTGRVESPLHF. CDR3 DNA (partial): TGTGCCAGCAGCTCTCGGACAGGGAGGGTAGAGTCACCC.

Details on this clone: With the read ending 3 residues before the CDR3 end, the germline J gene is used to fill in that end. V and J are TRBV5-1 and TRBJ2-1; D may match TRBD1 or TRBD2 (5 bases each). The V gene lost 7 bases and the J gene lost 0 bases, with 17 bases spanning the gap. Germline loops: CDR1 SGHRS, CDR2 YFSETQ. The length of the CDR3 is 16 residues. CDR3 protein: CASLRTAGSSYNEQFF. CDR3 bases read: TGCGCCAGCCTACGAACAGCAGGGAGCTCCTACAATGAG.

In this sample, this clone turned up many times. The CDR3 is cut off 3 residues early in the read; its end comes from the germline J gene. The V call is TRBV2, the J call TRBJ2-7; 7 bases map to TRBD1. The CDR3 runs to 14 residues. V shed 8 bases and J 4 bases; nucleotides not matched to a gene: 11. CDR1 is SNHLY, CDR2 FYNNEI, per germline. The CDR3 is CASSLGQYLYEQYF. The sequenced CDR3 bases are TGTGCCAGCTCCCTGGGACAGTACCTATACGAG.